A selection of T cell receptor beta chains follows, all from one sample in a study of OX40 agonist ivuxolimab in advanced cancers. Sequencing used immunoSEQ multiplex PCR; TCRdb keeps in-frame clones, though not all of them. Of about 75,000 clones in the sample, 85% to 90% were seen once. The sample in question was CD4+ or CD8+ T cells sorted from blood, obtained in a trial of the OX40 agonist ivuxolimab. The receptors were sampled from an adult with an advanced solid tumor such as melanoma, head and neck, liver or kidney cancer. Each CDR3 is given with its conserved first and last residue. A D gene is named only where the DNA matches it firmly. Expanded clones get a size class; other rows say once, few or many, or leave the size out.

size | D | J | V | CDR3 | DNA
NA | NA | TRBJ2-3 | TRBV18 | CASSPFSGRTDTQYF | TGTGCCAGCTCACCATTTAGCGGACGCACAGATACGCAGTATTTT
NA | NA | TRBJ1-6 | TRBV5-6 | CASSLPSGNSPLHF | TGTGCCAGCAGCTTACCCTCTGGGAATTCACCCCTCCACTTT
NA | TRBD2 | TRBJ2-1 | TRBV6-6 | CASSGRSGRWYEQFF | TGTGCCAGCTCTGGTAGGAGCGGGAGATGGTATGAGCAGTTCTTC
NA | NA | TRBJ1-2 | TRBV6-5 | CASSYSRDYGYTF | TGTGCCAGCAGTTACTCCCGGGACTATGGCTACACCTTC
NA | NA | TRBJ1-2 | TRBV19 | CASDLTGTYGYTF | TGTGCCAGTGACCTTACAGGGACCTATGGCTACACCTTC
NA | NA | TRBJ2-1 | TRBV11-1 | CASSFWQGTGYNEQFF | TGTGCCAGCAGCTTTTGGCAGGGTACGGGGTACAATGAGCAGTTCTTC
NA | TRBD1 | TRBJ2-3 | TRBV18 | CASSPRGTGGFGDTQYF | TGTGCCAGCTCACCACGTGGGACAGGGGGCTTCGGAGATACGCAGTATTTT
once | NA | TRBJ2-6 | TRBV5-1 | CASSPGSSGANVLTF | TGCGCCAGCAGCCCGGGGAGCTCTGGGGCCAACGTCCTGACTTTC
NA | TRBD1 | TRBJ1-1 | TRBV5-1 | CASSRWGPGGLNTEAFF | TGCGCCAGCAGCCGGTGGGGGCCAGGGGGCTTGAACACTGAAGCTTTCTTT
NA | NA | TRBJ2-1 | TRBV5-5 | CASSWALGVPLNEQFF | TGTGCCAGCAGCTGGGCCCTGGGGGTCCCCCTCAATGAGCAGTTCTTC
NA | NA | TRBJ2-1 | TRBV11-1 | CASSLNPSSYNEQFF | TGTGCCAGCAGCTTGAATCCTAGCTCCTACAATGAGCAGTTCTTC
NA | TRBD1 | TRBJ1-1 | TRBV30 | CAWSVGTVNTEAFF | TGTGCCTGGAGTGTAGGGACAGTAAACACTGAAGCTTTCTTT
NA | NA | TRBJ2-1 | TRBV15 | CATSRPRKGEQFF | TGTGCCACCAGCAGACCACGTAAGGGTGAGCAGTTCTTC